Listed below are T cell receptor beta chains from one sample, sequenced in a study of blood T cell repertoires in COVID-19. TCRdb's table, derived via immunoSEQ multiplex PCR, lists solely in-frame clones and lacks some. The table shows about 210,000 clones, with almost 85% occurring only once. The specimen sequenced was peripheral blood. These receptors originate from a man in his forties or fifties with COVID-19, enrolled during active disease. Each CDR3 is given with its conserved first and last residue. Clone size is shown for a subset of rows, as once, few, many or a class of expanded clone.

cdr3_aa: CAISDPGTMNTEAFF
v_call: TRBV10-3
clone_size: -
j_call: TRBJ1-1

cdr3_aa: CASSRSSYNEQFF
v_call: TRBV27
clone_size: -
j_call: TRBJ2-1

cdr3_aa: CASHIAGGQLHEQFF
v_call: TRBV6-6
clone_size: once
j_call: TRBJ2-1

cdr3_aa: CASSLGDTEAFF
v_call: TRBV2
clone_size: -
j_call: TRBJ1-1

cdr3_aa: CASSLPRTASHHSGANVLTF
v_call: TRBV5-1
clone_size: -
j_call: TRBJ2-6

cdr3_aa: CATSSTGGPYEQYF
v_call: TRBV15
clone_size: -
j_call: TRBJ2-7

cdr3_aa: CASSPPGGTHNEQFF
v_call: TRBV7-3
clone_size: -
j_call: TRBJ2-1

cdr3_aa: CASSLSANYGYTF
v_call: TRBV12-3/TRBV12-4
clone_size: -
j_call: TRBJ1-2

cdr3_aa: CASSQGRGGMETQYF
v_call: TRBV3-1/TRBV3-2
clone_size: -
j_call: TRBJ2-5

cdr3_aa: CASSPGTSAQYF
v_call: TRBV9
clone_size: -
j_call: TRBJ2-3

cdr3_aa: CATSDRATNYEQYF
v_call: TRBV24-1
clone_size: -
j_call: TRBJ2-7

cdr3_aa: CASSLRPTGKQTRLNRIAEAFF
v_call: TRBV14
clone_size: -
j_call: TRBJ1-1

cdr3_aa: CASSLGPDISGNTIYF
v_call: TRBV7-2
clone_size: once
j_call: TRBJ1-3

cdr3_aa: CASRADGYNEQFF
v_call: TRBV7-9
clone_size: -
j_call: TRBJ2-1

cdr3_aa: CAISSDRTYEQYF
v_call: TRBV10-3
clone_size: -
j_call: TRBJ2-7

cdr3_aa: CASSRTDAYEQYF
v_call: TRBV6-5
clone_size: -
j_call: TRBJ2-7

cdr3_aa: CASRVTGVDGYTF
v_call: TRBV6-5
clone_size: -
j_call: TRBJ1-2

cdr3_aa: CASSYLQGSYEQYF
v_call: TRBV6-6
clone_size: -
j_call: TRBJ2-7

cdr3_aa: CSASLVAGGSQETQYF
v_call: TRBV20-1
clone_size: -
j_call: TRBJ2-5

cdr3_aa: CASSPLGRDTEAFF
v_call: TRBV18
clone_size: -
j_call: TRBJ1-1

cdr3_aa: CASSLRSGPEEQYF
v_call: TRBV7-9
clone_size: once
j_call: TRBJ2-7

cdr3_aa: CASSTGLAGDGQETQYF
v_call: TRBV19
clone_size: -
j_call: TRBJ2-5

cdr3_aa: CASSPRQGSVTEAFF
v_call: TRBV7-3
clone_size: few
j_call: TRBJ1-1

cdr3_aa: CASRVAGEYTDTQYF
v_call: TRBV5-4
clone_size: -
j_call: TRBJ2-3

cdr3_aa: CASSLGLTQETQYF
v_call: TRBV3-1/TRBV3-2
clone_size: once
j_call: TRBJ2-5

cdr3_aa: CASSLNGGASSYEQYF
v_call: TRBV7-3
clone_size: -
j_call: TRBJ2-7

cdr3_aa: CASSFRTGGLEPQHF
v_call: TRBV5-5
clone_size: -
j_call: TRBJ1-5

cdr3_aa: CASRKGTGGNSPLHF
v_call: TRBV6-4
clone_size: -
j_call: TRBJ1-6

cdr3_aa: CASSPISRDRGRTYEQYF
v_call: TRBV11-2
clone_size: -
j_call: TRBJ2-7

cdr3_aa: CASSRTSGRSDTQYF
v_call: TRBV7-9
clone_size: -
j_call: TRBJ2-3

cdr3_aa: CASSGTSGVSTDTQYF
v_call: TRBV5-1
clone_size: -
j_call: TRBJ2-3

cdr3_aa: CASSATGATTNEKLFF
v_call: TRBV7-9
clone_size: -
j_call: TRBJ1-4

cdr3_aa: CASSRDRGYSGNTIYF
v_call: TRBV16
clone_size: -
j_call: TRBJ1-3

cdr3_aa: CASRRTGVAMDEQFF
v_call: TRBV5-5
clone_size: -
j_call: TRBJ2-1

cdr3_aa: CASSVTGRGDGYTF
v_call: TRBV3-1/TRBV3-2
clone_size: -
j_call: TRBJ1-2

cdr3_aa: CASSYGSPGLDEQFF
v_call: TRBV6-5
clone_size: -
j_call: TRBJ2-1

cdr3_aa: CASSLALGLAGTDTQYF
v_call: TRBV5-5
clone_size: -
j_call: TRBJ2-3

cdr3_aa: CASSQDSRVGETQYF
v_call: TRBV4-3
clone_size: few
j_call: TRBJ2-5

cdr3_aa: CASSQEGFSGNTIYF
v_call: TRBV5-5
clone_size: -
j_call: TRBJ1-3

cdr3_aa: CSASGGQPQHF
v_call: TRBV20-1
clone_size: once
j_call: TRBJ1-5

cdr3_aa: CASTRTGGFQPQHF
v_call: TRBV19
clone_size: -
j_call: TRBJ1-5

cdr3_aa: CATSDPGTSGGTDTQYF
v_call: TRBV24-1
clone_size: -
j_call: TRBJ2-3

cdr3_aa: CASSSIRGETQYF
v_call: TRBV11-2
clone_size: -
j_call: TRBJ2-5

cdr3_aa: CASSSGQGKTQYF
v_call: TRBV5-1
clone_size: -
j_call: TRBJ2-5

cdr3_aa: CASSQDLLGGPNTGELFF
v_call: TRBV4-3
clone_size: -
j_call: TRBJ2-2

cdr3_aa: CASSSPGTSGPTGELFF
v_call: TRBV27
clone_size: -
j_call: TRBJ2-2

cdr3_aa: CASSLGTGRTYEQYF
v_call: TRBV7-9
clone_size: -
j_call: TRBJ2-7

cdr3_aa: CASSLGGDQETQYF
v_call: TRBV11-3
clone_size: -
j_call: TRBJ2-5

cdr3_aa: CASSFQGNYGYTF
v_call: TRBV5-8
clone_size: -
j_call: TRBJ1-2

cdr3_aa: CAIGDRPPRDTEAFF
v_call: TRBV10-3
clone_size: -
j_call: TRBJ1-1

cdr3_aa: CATSEGGLPPYNEQFF
v_call: TRBV24-1
clone_size: -
j_call: TRBJ2-1

cdr3_aa: CSHEGTLRGYTF
v_call: TRBV29-1
clone_size: -
j_call: TRBJ1-2